At least ten counts were recorded for the clone carrying this T cell receptor beta chain. What it recognizes is unknown. Primers for the PCR totalled 60 Vbeta and 13 Jbeta. Authors' analysis steps: In a later analysis, approximately 80 million unique TCR beta chains included roughly 11 million shared by two or more donors. Clones were read by immunoSEQ multiplex PCR, and TCRdb kept only the in-frame ones, dropping some. V, J and clone size are those of that table, while D and trimming were read from the DNA. The data contain more than 85,000 clones, under 85% of them singletons. J gave up 1 base and V 6 bases, and 7 bases lay outside the gene matches. This CDR3 has 15 residues. In germline, CDR1 is SGHRS, CDR2 YFSETQ. This sample was included in a study of cytomegalovirus exposure and HLA in healthy donors. Study observations and caveats: A prior analysis recorded that most TCR beta V segments were productive about 90% or about 30% of the time. Later on, a genetic analysis was performed. It linked a missense variant in DCLRE1C with V- and J-gene trimming of TCR beta.

The rearrangement uses TRBV5-1 and TRBJ2-7, with 10 bases matching TRBD2. Sequencing used PBMCs. The clonotype comes from a boy younger than 18 in good health and CMV-seronegative. In DNA, the CDR3 is TGCGCCAGCACGTGGGGGACTAGCGATTCCTACGAGCAGTACTTC. Translated, it gives CASTWGTSDSYEQYF.